This T cell receptor beta chain came from a study of T cell responses to AZD1222 COVID-19 vaccine. This table comes from immunoSEQ multiplex PCR, and its TCRdb copy is limited to in-frame clones, with some not included. The sample contains 80,000 or so clones, roughly four fifths of which appear only once. Study-wide results and caveats: Among those given AZD1222, only 5 to 7 were seropositive at baseline. Donors were largely white British and mainly female; clonal diversity was possibly underestimated.

Trimming shortened V by 0 bases and J by 3 bases, and 9 bases separated the two germline ends. CDR3 size: 15 residues. Germline-derived CDR1 and CDR2 are SNHLY and FYNNEI. Concerning this clone itself: Antigen unknown.

V and J are TRBV2 and TRBJ1-5; D may be TRBD1 (6 bases). The sample consisted of peripheral blood, taken on day 0 of AZD1222 vaccination. This TCR was recovered from an adult in good health. CDR3 DNA: TGTGCCAGCAGTGAAGCACGGGGGGCCAATCAGCCCCAGCATTTT. Translated: CASSEARGANQPQHF.